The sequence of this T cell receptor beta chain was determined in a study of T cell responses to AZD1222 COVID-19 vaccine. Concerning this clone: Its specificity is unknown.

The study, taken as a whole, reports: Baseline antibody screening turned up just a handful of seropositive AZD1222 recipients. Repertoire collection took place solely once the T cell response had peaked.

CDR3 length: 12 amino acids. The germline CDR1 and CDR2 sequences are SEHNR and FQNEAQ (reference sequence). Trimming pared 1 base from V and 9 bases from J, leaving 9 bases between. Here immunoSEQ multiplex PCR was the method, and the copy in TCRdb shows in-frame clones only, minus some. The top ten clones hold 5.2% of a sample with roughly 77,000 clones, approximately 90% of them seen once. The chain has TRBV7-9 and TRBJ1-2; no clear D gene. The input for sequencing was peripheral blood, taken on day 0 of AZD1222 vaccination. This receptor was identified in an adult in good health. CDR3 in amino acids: CASSLDSGSYTF. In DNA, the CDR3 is TGTGCCAGCAGCTTAGACTCGGGGAGCTACACCTTC.